This T cell receptor (beta chain) was obtained from a study of T cell repertoires in cytomegalovirus infection. This clonotype came up a few times. The germline V gene has CDR1 MNHEY and CDR2 SVGEGT. V dropped 0 bases and J dropped 5 bases, with 10 bases sitting between them. This CDR3 is 14 amino acids long. A single record per CDR3 protein comes from TCRdb applying MiXCR to the reads. The sample has about 160,000 distinct CDR3 sequences, 15% to 20% seen once. The clonotype was recovered from a human donor in good health (CMV status not recorded). Some clones in this sample may be carry-over from other donors' samples. Sequencing used CD8+ T cells from PBMCs. This chain links TRBV6-2 or TRBV6-3 with TRBJ1-1, with a possible D match to TRBD1 (6 bases). The CDR3 region has the DNA TGTGCCAGCAGTTACTCGACAGGTGGGACTGAAGCTTTCTTT. Translating it yields CASSYSTGGTEAFF.